This T cell receptor (beta chain) was observed in a study of cytomegalovirus exposure and HLA in healthy donors. Findings and limits, study-wide: The classifier reportedly diagnosed cytomegalovirus status with high specificity and sensitivity. Within a later analysis, the majority of CMV-associated TCR beta chains appeared HLA-restricted.

CDR3 length: 14 amino acids. With 5 bases removed from V and 2 bases from J, the gap between germline ends came to 12 bases. The V gene's germline CDR1 is LNHDA and CDR2 SQIVND (reference sequence). As to this clone: The antigen remains undetermined.

Among the donors, all were healthy bone marrow donors. The study ran its PCR with 60 Vbeta and 13 Jbeta primers. Authors' processing steps: A follow-up analysis tallied about 80 million unique TCR beta chains, roughly 11 million shared. Method: immunoSEQ multiplex PCR; TCRdb's copy keeps in-frame clones and lacks some. V, J and clone size were drawn from that table, and D and trimming were deduced from the DNA. The sample carries more than 150,000 clones, approximately 80% recorded once. V usage is TRBV19 and J usage is TRBJ1-2; D possibly corresponds to TRBD1 (6 bases). Sequences were obtained from PBMCs. This sequence originates from a young woman in good health and CMV-seronegative. The CDR3 loop reads CASSFDRRNYGYTF. The CDR3 coding sequence is TGTGCCAGTAGTTTTGACAGGAGAAACTATGGCTACACCTTC.